The 25 T cell receptor beta chains below come from one sample, sequenced in a study of OX40 agonist ivuxolimab in advanced cancers. The method was immunoSEQ multiplex PCR; TCRdb's version includes in-frame clones alone and lacks a portion of them. The table records 55,000 to 70,000 clones, nearly 90% of them present only once. The sequenced sample was CD4+ or CD8+ T cells sorted from blood, obtained in a trial of the OX40 agonist ivuxolimab. These receptors came from an adult with an advanced solid tumor such as melanoma, head and neck, liver or kidney cancer.

This clone was found once. The V and J genes are TRBV6-5 and TRBJ1-1; D gene unclear. CDR3 length equals 12 residues. The V end was cut by 6 bases, the J end by 1 base, with 6 bases between. CDR1 MNHEY and CDR2 SVGAGI come from the germline V gene. The CDR3 loop is CASSAENTEAFF. The CDR3 DNA follows: TGTGCCAGCAGCGCAGAGAACACTGAAGCTTTCTTT.

V is TRBV9 and J is TRBJ2-1; possible D gene TRBD1, 5 bases. Trimming cost V 1 base and J 9 bases, with 11 bases left between them. This CDR3 spans 13 amino acids. CDR1 is SGDLS, CDR2 YYNGEE, per germline. This CDR3 is CASSVRQGGEQFF. CDR3 DNA: TGTGCCAGCAGCGTAAGGCAGGGTGGTGAGCAGTTCTTC.

The chain employs TRBV5-6 and TRBJ2-1; 9 bases are shared with TRBD2. V lost 2 bases and J lost 7; bases outside the gene matches: 10. The CDR3 consists of 16 residues. Germline CDR1 reads SGHDT; CDR2 reads YYEEEE. The CDR3 region is CASSLMRLAGRNEQFF. The CDR3, as DNA: TGTGCCAGCAGCTTAATGAGGCTAGCGGGACGGAATGAGCAGTTCTTC.

The chain links TRBV5-8 to TRBJ2-4, with D perhaps TRBD2 (5 bases). The CDR3 extends over 11 amino acids. V was shortened by 4 bases and J by 9 bases, with 8 bases between the two germline ends. Germline V CDR1 and CDR2: SGHTS, YDEGEE. CDR3 sequence: CASSRLSIQYF. The CDR3 DNA follows: TGTGCCAGCAGCAGACTAAGCATTCAGTACTTC. The whole variable domain, remainder taken from reference TRBV5-8 and TRBJ2-4, is EAGVTQSPTHLIKTRGQQATLRCSPISGHTSVYWYQQALGLGLQFLLWYDEGEERNRGNFPPRFSGRQFPNYSSELNVNALELEDSALYLCASSRLSIQYFGAGTRLSVL.

CDR3 residues: CASSLAGISYEQYF. The CDR3 DNA reads as TGTGCCAGCAGCTTAGCGGGAATCTCCTACGAGCAGTACTTC. The chain carries TRBV11-2 and TRBJ2-7, with TRBD2 as a possible D gene (5 bases). CDR3 length: 14 residues. Germline V gene data show CDR1 as SGHAT and CDR2 as FQNNGV. The V gene lost 1 base and the J gene lost 0 bases, with 7 bases spanning the gap. Supplemented by reference TRBV11-2 and TRBJ2-7, the full variable domain reads EAGVAQSPRYKIIEKRQSVAFWCNPISGHATLYWYQQILGQGPKLLIQFQNNGVVDDSQLPKDRFSAERLKGVDSTLKIQPAKLEDSAVYLCASSLAGISYEQYFGPGTRLTVT.

This chain uses TRBV19 with TRBJ1-2, with D unclear. Germline loops: CDR1 LNHDA, CDR2 SQIVND (reference sequence). The CDR3 runs 17 residues. V was trimmed by 4 bases and J by 0 bases, leaving 18 bases between them. The CDR3 reads CASSTNPRTPTNYGYTF. The DNA of the CDR3 is TGTGCCAGTAGTACAAACCCGAGGACGCCTACTAACTATGGCTACACCTTC.

The chain links TRBV9 to TRBJ1-2; D perhaps matches TRBD1 (6 bases). In germline, CDR1 is SGDLS, CDR2 YYNGEE. V was pared by 0 bases and J by 3 bases, with 18 bases between. CDR3 length: 17 amino acids. In nucleotides, the CDR3 is TGTGCCAGCAGCGTAGTGGCGGGGGGAGGGGGAGACTATGGCTACACCTTC. Protein sequence: CASSVVAGGGGDYGYTF.

This clone was counted only a few times. The chain joins TRBV20-1 to TRBJ1-1, with D unresolved. The V gene's germline CDR1 is DFQATT and CDR2 SNEGSKA (reference sequence). The CDR3 is 11 amino acids. With 0 bases removed from V and 3 bases from J, the gap between germline ends came to 2 bases. CDR3 loop: CSAREHTEAFF. The CDR3 DNA follows: TGCAGTGCTAGAGAGCACACTGAAGCTTTCTTT.

In its sample, this clone was seen a few times. The gene calls are TRBV6-5 and TRBJ2-7; TRBD1 agrees at 8 bases. The V segment lost 6 bases and the J segment 3 bases; nucleotides outside the gene matches: 7. This CDR3 region has 14 residues. Germline-derived CDR1 and CDR2 are MNHEY and SVGAGI. Written as DNA, the CDR3 is TGTGCCAGCAGGCAAACAGGGGGACGCTACGAGCAGTACTTC. Residues: CASRQTGGRYEQYF.

The genes are TRBV6-6 and TRBJ2-1, with 10 positions matching TRBD1. Germline V lookup: CDR1 MNHNY, CDR2 SVGAGI (reference sequence). With V trimmed by 6 bases and J by 3 bases, 5 bases remained unmatched. CDR3 size: 15 residues. The CDR3 reads CASRVGQGLYNEQFF. CDR3 sequence (DNA): TGTGCCAGCAGGGTGGGACAGGGGCTCTACAATGAGCAGTTCTTC.

The V gene is TRBV30, the J gene TRBJ2-1; 12 nucleotides line up with TRBD2. V lost 5 bases to trimming and J lost 4 bases; unmatched junction nucleotides: 6. CDR3 size: 15 residues. Germline-derived CDR1 and CDR2 are GTSNPN and SVGIG (reference sequence). This chain's CDR3 is CAWGQTSGRYNEQFF. In nucleotides, the CDR3 is TGTGCCTGGGGCCAGACTAGCGGGAGATACAATGAGCAGTTCTTC. Complete variable domain (other parts from reference TRBV30 and TRBJ2-1): SQTIHQWPATLVQPVGSPLSLECTVEGTSNPNLYWYRQAAGRGLQLLFYSVGIGQISSEVPQNLSASRPQDRQFILSSKKLLLSDSGFYLCAWGQTSGRYNEQFFGPGTRLTVL.

This clone was seen once. V usage is TRBV6-1 and J usage is TRBJ2-2, with 7 bases fitting TRBD1. Germline CDR1 and CDR2: MNHNS and SASEGT. V was pared by 4 bases and J by 2 bases, with 7 bases of the junction left unmatched. The CDR3 runs 16 residues. This CDR3 reads CASSVSQGFNTGELFF. In DNA form, the CDR3 reads TGTGCCAGCAGTGTATCACAGGGGTTTAACACCGGGGAGCTGTTTTTT.

This sequence joins TRBV7-2 and TRBJ1-5; 7 bases are shared with TRBD1. This CDR3 is 15 amino acids long. V was pared by 8 bases and J by 4 bases, with 11 bases of the junction left unmatched. Per germline, CDR1 SGHTA and CDR2 FQGNSA. Here the CDR3 reads CASSSTGEGNQPQHF. The CDR3 region has the DNA TGTGCCAGCTCATCAACAGGGGAGGGGAATCAGCCCCAGCATTTT.

In this sample, this clone turned up a few times. The CDR3 nucleotides read TGCAGCGTCGCTTCACGGGGCCAGCCCCAGCATTTT. This gives the protein CSVASRGQPQHF. The rearrangement links TRBV29-1 to TRBJ1-5, with a tentative D call TRBD1 (5 bases). V was cut by 6 bases and J by 7 bases, with 13 bases left in between. The CDR3 extends over 12 amino acids. Germline CDR1 SQVTM, CDR2 ANQGSEA.

The chain combines TRBV27 with TRBJ2-2; D is perhaps TRBD2 (6 bases). V was cut by 2 bases and J by 9 bases, with 16 bases left in between. Germline V gene lookup returns CDR1 MNHEY and CDR2 SMNVEV (reference sequence). This CDR3 comprises 15 residues. The CDR3 region has the DNA TGTGCCAGCAGTTTAACCACTGCAGGGACTCGGGAGCTGTTTTTT. Residues: CASSLTTAGTRELFF.

This rearrangement joins TRBV11-3 to TRBJ2-1; maybe TRBD1 (6 bases). Trimming stripped 4 bases from V and 8 bases from J, with 12 bases between. The CDR3 consists of 13 residues. Germline CDR1 SGHNT, CDR2 YENEEA. The CDR3 sequence is CASSYRELDEQFF. In nucleotides, the CDR3 is TGTGCCAGCAGCTACAGGGAACTCGATGAGCAGTTCTTC.

V usage is TRBV5-1 and J usage is TRBJ2-7, with D unclear. This CDR3 contains 13 residues. Deletions cut 2 bases from V and 0 bases from J, with 6 bases between. CDR1 is SGHRS, CDR2 YFSETQ, per germline. The CDR3 bases are TGCGCCAGCAGCTTTGCAGGCTCCTACGAGCAGTACTTC. This translates into CASSFAGSYEQYF.

The CDR3 nucleotides read TGTGCCAGCAGTATACTAGGCTCGGGGGCATATACCAGCTACACCTTC. Its protein product is CASSILGSGAYTSYTF. This chain connects TRBV28 to TRBJ1-2, with D possibly being TRBD1 (6 bases). CDR3 size: 16 residues. The germline V gene encodes CDR1 MDHEN and CDR2 SYDVKM. Trimming left V 5 bases short and J 9 bases short, with 25 bases between.

V gene TRBV19 combines with J gene TRBJ2-6; 9 nucleotides line up with TRBD1. After removal of 4 bases from V and 0 bases from J, the junction contained 4 bases not matched to a gene. Looked up from germline, CDR1 is LNHDA and CDR2 is SQIVND (reference sequence). The CDR3 is 17 amino acids. The CDR3 region has the DNA TGTGCCAGTAGTACGACAGGGGGGTTCTCTGGGGCCAACGTCCTGACTTTC. As protein: CASSTTGGFSGANVLTF.

The chain is built from TRBV11-2 and TRBJ1-1; TRBD1 matches 7 bases. CDR1 is SGHAT and CDR2 is FQNNGV in the germline V gene. With V trimmed by 3 bases and J by 1 base, 5 bases remained unmatched. This CDR3 is 15 amino acids long. Here the CDR3 reads CASSLRTGQNTEAFF. In nucleotides, the CDR3 is TGTGCCAGCAGCTTGAGGACAGGACAGAACACTGAAGCTTTCTTT.

V usage is TRBV11-3 and J usage is TRBJ2-2; 7 positions agree with TRBD1. Germline CDR1 SGHNT, CDR2 YENEEA. Trimming at V came to 5 bases and at J to 4 bases, leaving 7 bases not matched to a gene. CDR3 length equals 15 residues. DNA for the CDR3: TGTGCCAGCAGCCCACGGACAGGTGTCACCGGGGAGCTGTTTTTT. It codes for CASSPRTGVTGELFF.

CDR3 amino acids: CASRGGREKLFF. CDR3 bases: TGTGCCAGCCGAGGGGGACGTGAAAAACTGTTTTTT. The chain uses TRBV7-2 and TRBJ1-4; D perhaps matches TRBD1 (6 bases). Looked up from germline, CDR1 is SGHTA and CDR2 is FQGNSA. The CDR3 runs 12 residues. V dropped 8 bases and J dropped 7 bases, with 11 bases sitting between them. Full variable domain (outside the CDR3, taken from reference TRBV7-2 and TRBJ1-4): GAGVSQSPSNKVTEKGKDVELRCDPISGHTALYWYRQSLGQGLEFLIYFQGNSAPDKSGLPSDRFSAERTGGSVSTLTIQRTQQEDSAVYLCASRGGREKLFFGSGTQLSVL.

This clone turned up a few times. The V gene is TRBV7-9, the J gene TRBJ1-3, with D unresolved. V was cut by 5 bases and J by 8 bases, with 22 bases left in between. CDR1 is SEHNR, CDR2 FQNEAQ, per germline (reference sequence). The CDR3 extends over 16 amino acids. The CDR3 loop is CASSLEEQALMDTIYF. The CDR3 DNA reads as TGTGCCAGCAGCCTAGAGGAGCAGGCTTTAATGGACACCATATATTTT.

This clone appeared once. This rearrangement joins TRBV1 to TRBJ1-1; whether TRBD1, the table's D call, matches the DNA was not checked. TRBV1 is an annotated pseudogene. The CDR3 is made up of 14 amino acids. The DNA of the CDR3 is TGCACCAGCAGCCTCTGCAGGGGGAGGACTGAAGCTTTCTTT. Translating gives CTSSLCRGRTEAFF.

The J gene is TRBJ2-7, the V gene TRBV20-1; D not resolved. The germline V gene encodes CDR1 DFQATT and CDR2 SNEGSKA (reference sequence). V gave up 6 bases and J gave up 5 bases, with 11 bases separating them. The CDR3 sequence is 11 residues long. The CDR3 bases are TGCAGTGCAACTGCGATGGACGAGCAGTACTTC. Protein sequence: CSATAMDEQYF.